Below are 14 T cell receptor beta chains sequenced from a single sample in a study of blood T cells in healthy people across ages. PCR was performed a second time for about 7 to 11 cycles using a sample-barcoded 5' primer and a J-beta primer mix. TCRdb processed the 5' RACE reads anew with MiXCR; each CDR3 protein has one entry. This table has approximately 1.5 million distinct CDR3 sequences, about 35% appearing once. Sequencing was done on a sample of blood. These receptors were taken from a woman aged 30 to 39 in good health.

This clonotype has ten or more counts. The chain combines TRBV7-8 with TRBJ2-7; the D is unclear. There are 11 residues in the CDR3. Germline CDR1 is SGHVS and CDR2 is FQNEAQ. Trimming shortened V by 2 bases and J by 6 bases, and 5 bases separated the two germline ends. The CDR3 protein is CASSLIGEQYF. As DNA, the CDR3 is TGTGCCAGCAGCTTAATAGGCGAGCAGTACTTC.

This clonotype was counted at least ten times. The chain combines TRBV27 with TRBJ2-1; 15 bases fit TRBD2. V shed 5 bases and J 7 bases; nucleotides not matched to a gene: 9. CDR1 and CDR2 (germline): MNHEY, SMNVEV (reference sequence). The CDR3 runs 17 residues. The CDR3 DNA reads TGTGCCAGCAGTCCACCGGGACTAGCGGGAGGAGGAAATGAGCAGTTCTTC. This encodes CASSPPGLAGGGNEQFF.

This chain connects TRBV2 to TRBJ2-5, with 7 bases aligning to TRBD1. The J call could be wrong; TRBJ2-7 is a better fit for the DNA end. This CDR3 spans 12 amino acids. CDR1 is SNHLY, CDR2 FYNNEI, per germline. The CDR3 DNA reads TGTGCCAGCAGTGAGGGGACAGACGAGCAGTACTTC. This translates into CASSEGTDEQYF.

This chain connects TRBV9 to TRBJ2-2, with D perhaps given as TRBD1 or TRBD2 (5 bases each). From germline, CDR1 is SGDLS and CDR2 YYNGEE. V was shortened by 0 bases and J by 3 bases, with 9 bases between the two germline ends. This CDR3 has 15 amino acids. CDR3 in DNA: TGTGCCAGCAGCGTAGCTGGGACCGACACCGGGGAGCTGTTTTTT. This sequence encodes CASSVAGTDTGELFF.

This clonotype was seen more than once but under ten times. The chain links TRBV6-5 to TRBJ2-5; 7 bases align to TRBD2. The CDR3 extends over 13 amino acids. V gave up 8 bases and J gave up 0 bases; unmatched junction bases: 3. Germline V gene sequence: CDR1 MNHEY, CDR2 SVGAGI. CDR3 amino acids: CASRGTNQETQYF. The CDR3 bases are TGTGCCAGCCGTGGGACTAACCAAGAGACCCAGTACTTC.

The CDR3 reads CASSLSNPSGTDTQYF. In DNA, the CDR3 is TGTGCCAGCAGTTTATCGAATCCTAGCGGCACAGATACGCAGTATTTT. The chain uses TRBV27 and TRBJ2-3, with D perhaps TRBD2 (6 bases). Deletions cut 0 bases from V and 1 base from J, with 11 bases between. Germline loops: CDR1 MNHEY, CDR2 SMNVEV (reference sequence). This CDR3 comprises 16 residues.

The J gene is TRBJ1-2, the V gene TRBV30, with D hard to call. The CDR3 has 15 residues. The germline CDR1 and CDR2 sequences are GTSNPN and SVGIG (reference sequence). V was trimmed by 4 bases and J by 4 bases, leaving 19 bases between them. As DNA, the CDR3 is TGTGCCTGGATTCGCTCGGACTGGTGGGGCTATGGCTACACCTTC. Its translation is CAWIRSDWWGYGYTF.

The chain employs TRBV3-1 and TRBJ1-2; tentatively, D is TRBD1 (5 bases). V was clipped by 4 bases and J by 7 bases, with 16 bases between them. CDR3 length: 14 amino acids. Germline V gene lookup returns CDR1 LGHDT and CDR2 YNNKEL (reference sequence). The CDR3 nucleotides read TGTGCCAGCAGCCCGGACTCGTCAGGGTTTGGCTACACCTTC. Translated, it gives CASSPDSSGFGYTF.

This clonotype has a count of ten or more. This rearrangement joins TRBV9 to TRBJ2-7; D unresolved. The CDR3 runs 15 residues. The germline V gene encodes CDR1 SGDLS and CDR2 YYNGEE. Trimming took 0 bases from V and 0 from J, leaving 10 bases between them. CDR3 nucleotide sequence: TGTGCCAGCAGCGTAGGTTCGGGTAGCTCCTACGAGCAGTACTTC. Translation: CASSVGSGSSYEQYF.

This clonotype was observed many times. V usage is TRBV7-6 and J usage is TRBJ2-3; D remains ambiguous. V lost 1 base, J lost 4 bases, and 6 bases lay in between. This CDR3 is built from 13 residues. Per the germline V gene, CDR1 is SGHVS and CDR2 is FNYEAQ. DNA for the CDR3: TGTGCCAGCAGCTTAGGTAGCTCAGATACGCAGTATTTT. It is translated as CASSLGSSDTQYF.

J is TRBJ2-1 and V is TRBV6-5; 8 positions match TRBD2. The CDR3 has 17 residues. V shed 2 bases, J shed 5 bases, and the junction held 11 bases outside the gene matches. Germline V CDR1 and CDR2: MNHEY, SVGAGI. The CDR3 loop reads CASSYPGGSRSHNEQFF. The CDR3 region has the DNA TGTGCCAGCAGTTACCCGGGGGGGAGTCGCTCACACAATGAGCAGTTCTTC.

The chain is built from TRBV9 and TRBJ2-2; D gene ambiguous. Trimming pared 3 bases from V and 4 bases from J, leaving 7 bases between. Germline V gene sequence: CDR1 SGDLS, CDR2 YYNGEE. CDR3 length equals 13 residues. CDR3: CASSGPRTGELFF. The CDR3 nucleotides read TGTGCCAGCAGCGGGCCACGCACCGGGGAGCTGTTTTTT.

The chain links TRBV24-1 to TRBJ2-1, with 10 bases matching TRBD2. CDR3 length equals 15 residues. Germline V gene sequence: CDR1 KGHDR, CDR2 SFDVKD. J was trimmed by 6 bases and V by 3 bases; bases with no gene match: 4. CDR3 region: CATSDSSGRPNEQFF. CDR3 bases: TGTGCCACCAGTGATAGTAGCGGGAGGCCCAATGAGCAGTTCTTC.

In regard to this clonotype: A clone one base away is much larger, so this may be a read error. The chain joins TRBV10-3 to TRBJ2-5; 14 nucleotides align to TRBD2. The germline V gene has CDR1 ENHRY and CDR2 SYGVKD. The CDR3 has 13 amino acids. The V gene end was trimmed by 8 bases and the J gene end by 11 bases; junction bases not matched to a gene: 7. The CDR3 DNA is TGTGCCATCGGACTAGCGGGGGGCAATGAGCAGTACTTC. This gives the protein CAIGLAGGNEQYF.